This TCR beta chain was identified in a study of a mutant IDH1 vaccine in newly diagnosed glioma. CDR1 is MNHNS and CDR2 is SASEGT in the germline V gene. The CDR3 is 12 residues long. Trimming pared 4 bases from V and 6 bases from J, leaving 6 bases between. The data were produced by immunoSEQ multiplex PCR, yet TCRdb's version contains in-frame clones alone and is incomplete. Of approximately 60,000 clones in the sample, 85% were seen once. Time point here: week 23, last vaccination. What each vaccine dose contained was 300 ug of mutant IDH1 20-mer peptide, accompanied by topical imiquimod. Worth noting for this clone: The antigen is not known.

The TCR sequence derives from a man aged 30 to 45 with glioma. The J gene is TRBJ1-4, the V gene TRBV6-1; D unresolved. The source material was PBMCs, sampled from a glioma patient whose treatment included an IDH1 peptide vaccine. DNA of the CDR3: TGTGCCAGCAGTGGGGAGGATGAAAAACTGTTTTTT. Amino acids: CASSGEDEKLFF.